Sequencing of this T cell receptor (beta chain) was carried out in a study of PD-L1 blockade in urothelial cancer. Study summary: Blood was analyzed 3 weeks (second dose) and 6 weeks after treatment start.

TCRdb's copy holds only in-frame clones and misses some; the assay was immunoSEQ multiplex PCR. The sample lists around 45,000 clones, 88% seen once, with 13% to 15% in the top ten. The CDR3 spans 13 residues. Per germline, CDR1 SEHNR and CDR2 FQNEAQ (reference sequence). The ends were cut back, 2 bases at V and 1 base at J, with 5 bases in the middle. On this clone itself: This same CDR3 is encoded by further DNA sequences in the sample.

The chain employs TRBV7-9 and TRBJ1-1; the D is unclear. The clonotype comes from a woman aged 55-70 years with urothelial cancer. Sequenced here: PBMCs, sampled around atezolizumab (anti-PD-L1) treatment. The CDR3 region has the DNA TGTGCCAGCAGCTTAACGGGGAACACTGAAGCTTTCTTT. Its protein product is CASSLTGNTEAFF.